This passage covers 7 T cell receptor beta chains from one sample sequenced in a study of T cells in Graves' hyperthyroidism and ophthalmopathy. Authors of the study amplified TCR beta CDR3 regions from RNA transcripts. HTBI primers drove first-round RT-PCR of the TCR CDR3. TCRdb reprocessed the multiplex PCR reads with MiXCR, giving one entry per CDR3 protein. The data contain roughly 740,000 distinct CDR3 sequences, roughly 15% of them singletons. The sequenced sample was blood. The receptor set was obtained from a man aged 18 to 30 with Graves' hyperthyroidism.

This chain connects TRBV2 to TRBJ2-1; D is undetermined. The germline V gene encodes CDR1 SNHLY and CDR2 FYNNEI. The V gene lost 5 bases and the J gene lost 7 bases, with 12 bases spanning the gap. This CDR3 is built from 13 residues. As DNA, the CDR3 is TGTGCCAGCAGTCCCGAGGTACGAAATGAGCAGTTCTTC. Protein sequence: CASSPEVRNEQFF.

Note on this clonotype: A read error may explain this, as a much larger clone is one base away. The rearrangement links TRBV7-9 to TRBJ1-1; D gene ambiguous. Between the trimmed V and J ends, which lost 5 bases and 11 bases, there was a span of 27 bases. The CDR3 is made up of 16 amino acids. Germline V gene lookup returns CDR1 SEHNR and CDR2 FQNEAQ (reference sequence). CDR3 in amino acids: CASSPRTVGGEKDAFF. The CDR3 nucleotides are TGTGCCAGCAGCCCTCGCACCGTTGGCGGGGAGAAGGATGCTTTCTTT.

The V call is TRBV19, the J call TRBJ2-1, with 8 nucleotides matching TRBD2. Trimming took 2 bases from V and 8 from J; bases not matched to a gene: 5. This CDR3 has 14 residues. Germline assignment: CDR1 LNHDA and CDR2 SQIVND (reference sequence). This chain's CDR3 is CASSIKAGAHEQFF. The CDR3 DNA follows: TGTGCCAGTAGTATAAAAGCGGGAGCTCATGAGCAGTTCTTC.

V and J are TRBV20-1 and TRBJ1-4; 7 bases agree with TRBD1. CDR1 and CDR2 from the germline V gene are DFQATT and SNEGSKA (reference sequence). The CDR3 sequence is 14 residues long. The trim removed 0 bases at V and 7 bases at J, leaving 5 bases unmatched. CDR3 protein: CSARDRQGSEKLFF. CDR3 DNA sequence: TGCAGTGCTAGAGACCGACAGGGAAGTGAAAAACTGTTTTTT.

This clonotype occurred a few times. The chain links TRBV6-1 to TRBJ2-7; the match to TRBD2 covers 16 bases. This CDR3 has 17 amino acids. V lost 8 bases to trimming and J lost 1 base; unmatched junction nucleotides: 8. The germline V gene encodes CDR1 MNHNS and CDR2 SASEGT. The CDR3 region is CASCGTSGRVRSYEQYF. The CDR3 DNA reads TGTGCCAGCTGCGGGACTAGCGGGAGGGTTCGTTCCTACGAGCAGTACTTC.

This clonotype showed up just a few times. The chain uses TRBV5-4 and TRBJ2-7; 8 bases agree with TRBD2. Trimming removed 3 bases from V and 0 bases from J; junction bases left unmatched: 5. This CDR3 region has 15 residues. From germline, CDR1 is SGHNT and CDR2 YYREEE (reference sequence). The CDR3 sequence: CASSSGGDVSYEQYF. Written as DNA, the CDR3 is TGTGCCAGCAGCTCGGGGGGGGATGTCTCCTACGAGCAGTACTTC.

This clonotype was seen a handful of times. Compared with germline, one end of the junction differs, possibly owing to a read error. This chain uses TRBV28 with TRBJ1-3; D ambiguous. The length of the CDR3 is 12 residues. CDR1 MDHEN and CDR2 SYDVKM come from the germline V gene. In nucleotides, the CDR3 is TGTGCCGGCAGTTTAGTTGGAAACACCATATATTTT. It translates to CAGSLVGNTIYF.